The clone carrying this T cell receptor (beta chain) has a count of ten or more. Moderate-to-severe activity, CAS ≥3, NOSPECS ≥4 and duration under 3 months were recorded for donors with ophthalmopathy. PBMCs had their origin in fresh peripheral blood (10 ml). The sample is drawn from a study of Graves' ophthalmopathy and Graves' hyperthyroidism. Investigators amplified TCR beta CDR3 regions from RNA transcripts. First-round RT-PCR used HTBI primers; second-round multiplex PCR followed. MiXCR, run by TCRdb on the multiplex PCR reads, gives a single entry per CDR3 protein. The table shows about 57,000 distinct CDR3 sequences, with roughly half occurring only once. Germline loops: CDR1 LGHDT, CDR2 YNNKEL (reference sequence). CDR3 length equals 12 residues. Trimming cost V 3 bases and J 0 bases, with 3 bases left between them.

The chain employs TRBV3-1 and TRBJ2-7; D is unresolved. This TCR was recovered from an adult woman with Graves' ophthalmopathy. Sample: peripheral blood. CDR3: CASSQSSYEQYF. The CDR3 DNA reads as TGTGCCAGCAGCCAGAGCTCCTACGAGCAGTACTTC.